Following are 13 T cell receptor beta chains from one sample sequenced in a study of T cell clonality in common variable immunodeficiency. Study-level findings and limits: Common variable immunodeficiency TCR beta sequences reportedly had fewer deletions and N-nucleotide insertions.

The antigens for these receptors are not known. Clones were sequenced by immunoSEQ multiplex PCR, and TCRdb holds only the in-frame ones, with some missing. The repertoire consists of 16,000 or so clones, none detected only once. Material for sequencing was peripheral blood mononuclear cells. These receptors originate from a human donor with common variable immunodeficiency.

With regard to this clone: The read terminates 3 residues ahead of where the CDR3 ends, so the germline J gene completes it. V and J are TRBV18 and TRBJ2-7, with 10 bases fitting TRBD1. V was clipped by 0 bases and J by 5 bases; unmatched bases: 4. Germline V gives CDR1 KGHSH, CDR2 LQKENI. The CDR3 runs to 15 residues. CDR3 loop: CASSPPRQGADEQYF. CDR3 bases read: TGTGCCAGCTCACCACCGAGACAGGGGGCGGACGAG.

Only a few counts were recorded for this clone. Read data end 3 residues before the CDR3 end; the end is taken from the germline J gene. The rearrangement uses TRBV19 and TRBJ2-5; TRBD1 agrees at 8 bases. Germline values: CDR1 LNHDA, CDR2 SQIVND (reference sequence). V was pared by 10 bases and J by 5 bases, with 12 bases of the junction left unmatched. This CDR3 spans 14 amino acids. The covered CDR3 bases are TGTGCCACCAACAGGGGGGACGTCCGGGAGACC. It translates to CATNRGDVRET. The whole CDR3 is CATNRGDVRETQYF.

CDR3 DNA (partial): TGTGCCAGCAGGCCCCCCCCGGGAGCCAAAAACATT. Protein product: CASRPPPGAKNI. The CDR3, in full, reads CASRPPPGAKNIQYF. The chain recombines TRBV6-2 or TRBV6-3 with TRBJ2-4; D is ambiguous. The CDR3 end is not reached by the read, which stops 3 residues before it; the germline J gene fills it in. The germline CDR1 and CDR2 sequences are MNHEY and SVGEGT. V gave up 6 bases and J gave up 0 bases, with 12 bases separating them. CDR3 size: 15 residues.

As for this clone: The read finishes 3 residues shy of the CDR3 end, and the germline J gene is used to complete it. V gene TRBV19 combines with J gene TRBJ2-2; 7 bases line up with TRBD2. J lost 0 bases, V lost 3 bases, and 10 bases had no gene match. CDR3 length: 18 amino acids. Germline V CDR1 and CDR2: LNHDA, SQIVND (reference sequence). The covered CDR3 bases are TGTGCCAGTAGTATGTTTGCGAGCGGGATCGCGAACACCGGGGAG. Its protein product is CASSMFASGIANTGE. The CDR3 in its entirety is CASSMFASGIANTGELFF.

There are a few counts of this clone. The read ends 3 residues before the CDR3 terminus; that terminus is restored from the germline J gene. The J gene is TRBJ2-7, the V gene TRBV18, with 10 positions matching TRBD1. Per the germline V gene, CDR1 is KGHSH and CDR2 is LQKENI. Unmatched junction bases numbered 7, after V lost 4 bases and J lost 4 bases. The CDR3 loop spans 15 amino acids. The part of the CDR3 DNA that was read is TGTGCCAGCTCACAGGGACAGGGGAAGGGATACGAG. Translated, it gives CASSQGQGKGYE. The CDR3 as a whole reads CASSQGQGKGYEQYF.

This clone was counted many times. The read stops 3 residues short of the end of the CDR3; the missing end is completed from the germline J gene. This chain uses TRBV6-2 or TRBV6-3 with TRBJ1-2; TRBD1 matches 8 bases. Germline CDR1 is MNHEY and CDR2 is SVGEGT. CDR3 length equals 13 residues. V was clipped by 7 bases and J by 4 bases; unmatched bases: 5. The sequenced part of the CDR3 DNA is TGTGCCAGCACCAGGACAGGGTCCTATGGC. This translates into CASTRTGSYG. The entire CDR3 is CASTRTGSYGYTF.

Note on this clone: The read halts 3 residues ahead of the CDR3 end, with the missing end drawn from the germline J gene. The rearrangement uses TRBV7-9 and TRBJ1-6; 7 nucleotides agree with TRBD1. CDR3 length: 14 residues. Germline V gives CDR1 SEHNR, CDR2 FQNEAQ (reference sequence). V shed 5 bases and J 7 bases; nucleotides not matched to a gene: 5. This chain's CDR3 is CASSRDSPNSPLHF. The part of the CDR3 DNA that was read is TGTGCCAGCAGCCGGGACAGCCCGAATTCACCC.

By sample fraction, this clone is medium-sized. The CDR3 end lies 3 residues beyond the end of the read and is filled in from the germline J gene. V is TRBV29-1 and J is TRBJ2-7; 8 bases match TRBD1. Looked up from germline, CDR1 is SQVTM and CDR2 is ANQGSEA. Trimming took 6 bases from V and 6 from J; bases not matched to a gene: 10. The CDR3 is 13 amino acids. Partial CDR3 DNA: TGCAGCGTGCCCGGACAGGGATTCTCCGAG. Protein: CSVPGQGFSE. The whole CDR3 sequence reads CSVPGQGFSEQYF.

A few counts support this clone. The read is 3 residues too short to cover the CDR3 end, so that end is filled in from the germline J gene. The V gene is TRBV19, the J gene TRBJ2-4, with a weak D call TRBD1 (6 bases). Per germline, CDR1 LNHDA and CDR2 SQIVND (reference sequence). V dropped 6 bases and J dropped 1 base, with 16 bases sitting between them. This CDR3 has 16 residues. The sequenced CDR3 bases are TGTGCCAGTAGAATCCAAGCAGGGGTTGCCAAAAACATT. Its translation: CASRIQAGVAKNI. The full CDR3 reads CASRIQAGVAKNIQYF. Drawing the rest from reference TRBV19 and TRBJ2-4, the complete variable domain is DGGITQSPKYLFRKEGQNVTLSCEQNLNHDAMYWYRQDPGQGLRLIYYSQIVNDFQKGDIAEGYSVSREKKESFPLTVTSAQKNPTAFYLCASRIQAGVAKNIQYFGAGTRLSVL.

CDR3 region: CASSSRNQETQYF. The CDR3 DNA, read in part, is TGTGCCAGCAGCTCCAGGAACCAAGAGACC. The genes are TRBV7-6 and TRBJ2-5; no firm D call. The DNA ends 3 residues before the CDR3 does, and the rest of the CDR3 is filled in from the germline J gene. Germline assignment: CDR1 SGHVS and CDR2 FNYEAQ. The CDR3 spans 13 residues. The ends were cut back, 4 bases at V and 0 bases at J, with 6 bases in the middle. The full variable domain, completed using reference TRBV7-6 and TRBJ2-5, is GAGVSQSPRYKVTKRGQDVALRCDPISGHVSLYWYRQALGQGPEFLTYFNYEAQQDKSGLPNDRFSAERPEGSISTLTIQRTEQRDSAMYRCASSSRNQETQYFGPGTRLLVL.

This clone has more than one count but fewer than ten. The read comes to an end 3 residues before the CDR3 does, leaving the germline J gene to fill in the end. The chain is built from TRBV2 and TRBJ1-5, with 8 bases identical to TRBD1. The CDR3 has 15 amino acids. V was clipped by 7 bases and J by 5 bases; unmatched bases: 10. Germline CDR1 reads SNHLY; CDR2 reads FYNNEI. The CDR3 bases that were read are TGTGCCAGCAACGAACAGACAGGGGTAGATCAGCCC. Amino acids: CASNEQTGVDQP. The CDR3 in full is CASNEQTGVDQPQHF.

Within the sample, this clone is medium-sized. The missing CDR3 end, 3 residues past where the read stops, is filled in from the germline J gene. V gene TRBV29-1 combines with J gene TRBJ1-1; TRBD1 matches at 10 bases. CDR3 size: 12 residues. Germline loops: CDR1 SQVTM, CDR2 ANQGSEA. The sequenced part of the CDR3 DNA is TGCAGCGTTGTCCCGGGACAGGGGAAA. Its translation is CSVVPGQGK. The complete CDR3 sequence is CSVVPGQGKAFF.

To note about this clone: From the germline J gene comes the end of the CDR3, since the read stops 3 residues before it. The chain couples TRBV18 to TRBJ2-3; D not certain. The CDR3 covers 12 residues. The V gene lost 6 bases and the J gene lost 0 bases, with 4 bases spanning the gap. Germline CDR1 is KGHSH and CDR2 is LQKENI. The sequenced part of the CDR3 DNA is TGTGCCAGCTCCCAGAGCACAGATACG. Its protein product is CASSQSTDT. The CDR3 as a whole reads CASSQSTDTQYF.